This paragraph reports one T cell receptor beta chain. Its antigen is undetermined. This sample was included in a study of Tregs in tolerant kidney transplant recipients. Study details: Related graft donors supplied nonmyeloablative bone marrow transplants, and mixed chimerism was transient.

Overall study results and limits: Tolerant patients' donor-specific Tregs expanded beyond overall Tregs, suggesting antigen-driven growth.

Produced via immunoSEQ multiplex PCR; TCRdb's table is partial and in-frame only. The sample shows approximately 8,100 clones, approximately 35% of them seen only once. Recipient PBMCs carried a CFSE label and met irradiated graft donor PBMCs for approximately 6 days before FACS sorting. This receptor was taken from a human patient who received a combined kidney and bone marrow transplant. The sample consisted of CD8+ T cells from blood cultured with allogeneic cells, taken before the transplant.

CDR3 coding DNA: TGTGCCAGCAGCTTCTACAGGGCACCATCGTCTCCCAACTATGGCTACACCTTC. This gives the protein CASSFYRAPSSPNYGYTF. This sequence joins TRBV11-3 and TRBJ1-2; tentatively, D is TRBD1 (6 bases). Germline loops: CDR1 SGHNT, CDR2 YENEEA. Trimming shortened V by 3 bases and J by 2 bases, and 22 bases separated the two germline ends. The CDR3 runs to 18 residues.